These 27 T cell receptor beta chains were all obtained from the same sample, sequenced in a study of OX40 agonist ivuxolimab in advanced cancers. The data were produced by immunoSEQ multiplex PCR, yet TCRdb's version contains in-frame clones alone and is incomplete. The data contain approximately 57,000 clones, about 83% of them seen just once; the ten biggest clones take up roughly 3.3%. The specimen was CD4+ or CD8+ T cells sorted from blood, collected in a trial of the OX40 agonist ivuxolimab. The receptors derive from an adult with an advanced solid tumor such as melanoma, head and neck, liver or kidney cancer.

This clone has just a few counts. The chain uses TRBV19 and TRBJ2-7; D uncertain. The V gene's germline CDR1 is LNHDA and CDR2 SQIVND (reference sequence). V lost 5 bases to trimming and J lost 1 base, with 12 bases between them. There are 14 residues in the CDR3. CDR3 region: CASSARLGSYEQYF. CDR3 in DNA: TGTGCCAGTAGTGCGAGACTGGGGTCCTACGAGCAGTACTTC.

The rearrangement links TRBV14 to TRBJ1-2; 7 bases agree with TRBD1. The germline gives CDR1 SGHDN, CDR2 FVKESK. CDR3 size: 16 residues. The J segment lost 4 bases and the V segment lost 2 bases, leaving 10 bases of the junction unmatched. This chain's CDR3 is CASSQWKRDRLYGYTF. In DNA form, the CDR3 reads TGTGCCAGCAGCCAATGGAAGAGGGACAGACTCTATGGCTACACCTTC.

The chain recombines TRBV18 with TRBJ1-4, with TRBD1 matching 7 bases. This CDR3 is 15 amino acids long. The junction had 0 bases not matched to a gene; V was cut back by 0 bases and J by 2 bases. Germline values: CDR1 KGHSH, CDR2 LQKENI. The CDR3 nucleotides are TGTGCCAGCTCACCACCAGGGGGCACTAATGAAAAACTGTTTTTT. Protein: CASSPPGGTNEKLFF. The whole variable domain, filled in from reference TRBV18 and TRBJ1-4, reads NAGVMQNPRHLVRRRGQEARLRCSPMKGHSHVYWYRQLPEEGLKFMVYLQKENIIDESGMPKERFSAEFPKEGPSILRIQQVVRGDSAAYFCASSPPGGTNEKLFFGSGTQLSVL.

The V gene is TRBV19, the J gene TRBJ2-7; 13 bases align to TRBD2. V gave up 5 bases and J gave up 7 bases; unmatched junction bases: 8. This CDR3 has 15 residues. Germline V lookup: CDR1 LNHDA, CDR2 SQIVND (reference sequence). The chain's CDR3 is CASSATSGRAGEQYF. The CDR3 nucleotides are TGTGCCAGTAGTGCAACTAGCGGGAGGGCCGGGGAGCAGTACTTC.

There are many counts of this clone. The chain employs TRBV28 and TRBJ1-1; 8 bases agree with TRBD1. CDR1 MDHEN and CDR2 SYDVKM come from the germline V gene. The V and J ends lost 4 bases and 11 bases, in that order; junction bases with no gene match: 6. The CDR3 runs 12 residues. DNA of the CDR3: TGTGCCAGCAGTTCCGAGACAGGGGTGGCTTTCTTT. Amino acids: CASSSETGVAFF.

The V and J genes are TRBV27 and TRBJ2-5; TRBD2 aligns across 13 bases. The CDR3 sequence is 17 residues long. J was trimmed by 3 bases and V by 5 bases; bases with no gene match: 9. Looked up from germline, CDR1 is MNHEY and CDR2 is SMNVEV (reference sequence). The DNA of the CDR3 is TGTGCCAGCAGTCGCTGGGGACTAGCGGGATTTAAAGAGACCCAGTACTTC. Amino acid sequence: CASSRWGLAGFKETQYF.

This clone has a single count. V is TRBV27 and J is TRBJ2-7, with D possibly TRBD2 on 6 matching bases. CDR3 length: 14 residues. The germline V gene has CDR1 MNHEY and CDR2 SMNVEV (reference sequence). Trimming removed 3 bases at V and 0 bases at J, with 9 bases between. This CDR3 reads CASSFRDSSYEQYF. The DNA for the CDR3 is TGTGCCAGCAGTTTTCGGGACTCCTCCTACGAGCAGTACTTC.

In DNA form, the CDR3 reads TGCGCCAGCAGCTTGGACGGTCGTTCAGGGTCACCCCTCCACTTT. This codes for CASSLDGRSGSPLHF. This rearrangement joins TRBV5-1 to TRBJ1-6, with a weak D call TRBD1 (5 bases). V was trimmed by 0 bases and J by 10 bases, leaving 14 bases between them. The germline V gene has CDR1 SGHRS and CDR2 YFSETQ. This CDR3 has 15 residues.

The rearrangement links TRBV18 to TRBJ1-1; D unclear. The CDR3 length is 15 residues. In germline, CDR1 is KGHSH, CDR2 LQKENI. Trimming stripped 0 bases from V and 5 bases from J, with 13 bases between. The CDR3 nucleotides are TGTGCCAGCTCACCACCCGGTATCAGCGGGACTGAAGCTTTCTTT. This sequence encodes CASSPPGISGTEAFF.

This clone has a handful of counts. The chain carries TRBV27 and TRBJ2-1; weak D call: TRBD2 (6 bases). Germline V gives CDR1 MNHEY, CDR2 SMNVEV (reference sequence). V was cut by 7 bases and J by 2 bases, with 18 bases left in between. The CDR3 runs to 16 residues. CDR3 bases: TGTGCCAGCATCTTAAGATTGGGACTGACCTACAATGAGCAGTTCTTC. Translation: CASILRLGLTYNEQFF.

This clone was counted between two and nine times. The chain has TRBV5-1 and TRBJ2-1, with D hard to call. The CDR3 runs 16 residues. Trimming removed 4 bases at V and 0 bases at J, with 14 bases between. CDR1 is SGHRS, CDR2 YFSETQ, per germline. The chain's CDR3 is CASSPDQSSSYNEQFF. As DNA, the CDR3 is TGCGCCAGCAGCCCTGACCAATCGAGCTCCTACAATGAGCAGTTCTTC.

V is TRBV6-5 and J is TRBJ2-7; 8 nucleotides line up with TRBD2. From germline, CDR1 is MNHEY and CDR2 SVGAGI. Losses at the gene ends were 0 bases for V and 3 bases for J; bases not matched to a gene: 4. The CDR3 is 15 amino acids. The CDR3 spells CASSYSMGLVYEQYF. CDR3 coding DNA: TGTGCCAGCAGTTACTCGATGGGACTAGTCTACGAGCAGTACTTC.

J is TRBJ2-5 and V is TRBV5-1; 9 nucleotides agree with TRBD2. V was pared by 4 bases and J by 2 bases, with 3 bases of the junction left unmatched. Looked up from germline, CDR1 is SGHRS and CDR2 is YFSETQ. The CDR3 has 14 residues. CDR3 DNA sequence: TGCGCCAGCAGCCGCGGGGGGGTTCAAGAGACCCAGTACTTC. It is translated as CASSRGGVQETQYF.

The chain links TRBV19 to TRBJ1-1; TRBD1 is a possible D gene (6 bases). Germline V gene lookup returns CDR1 LNHDA and CDR2 SQIVND (reference sequence). V was trimmed by 2 bases and J by 1 base, leaving 14 bases between them. This CDR3 comprises 16 residues. The CDR3 here is CASSISRGGPNTEAFF. DNA of the CDR3: TGTGCCAGTAGTATAAGCAGGGGAGGCCCGAACACTGAAGCTTTCTTT.

The chain has TRBV2 and TRBJ1-1; TRBD1 matches 9 bases. Unmatched junction bases numbered 1, after V lost 4 bases and J lost 4 bases. CDR3 length: 13 residues. Per the germline V gene, CDR1 is SNHLY and CDR2 is FYNNEI. The CDR3, as DNA: TGTGCCAGCAGTGGACAGGGGGGCACTGAAGCTTTCTTT. Amino acid sequence: CASSGQGGTEAFF. Drawing the rest from reference TRBV2 and TRBJ1-1, the complete variable domain is EPEVTQTPSHQVTQMGQEVILRCVPISNHLYFYWYRQILGQKVEFLVSFYNNEISEKSEIFDDQFSVERPDGSNFTLKIRSTKLEDSAMYFCASSGQGGTEAFFGQGTRLTVV.

This chain uses TRBV7-8 with TRBJ2-1; perhaps D is TRBD1 or TRBD2 (5 bases each). CDR1 SGHVS and CDR2 FQNEAQ come from the germline V gene. V lost 5 bases and J lost 6, with 20 bases in between. The CDR3 length is 16 residues. CDR3 nucleotides: TGTGCCAGCAGCCTCAGGGACGTGGGGGTACGCAATGAGCAGTTCTTC. This translates into CASSLRDVGVRNEQFF.

The chain recombines TRBV11-2 with TRBJ1-2, with D perhaps matching TRBD1 (5 bases). There are 14 residues in the CDR3. Per germline, CDR1 SGHAT and CDR2 FQNNGV. Between the trimmed V and J ends, which lost 4 bases and 5 bases, there was a span of 14 bases. The CDR3 sequence is CASSSPPGTYGYTF. The CDR3 DNA sequence: TGTGCCAGCAGCTCACCCCCAGGGACTTATGGCTACACCTTC.

This chain joins TRBV4-1 and TRBJ2-5, with 10 bases matching TRBD2. The germline V gene encodes CDR1 MGHRA and CDR2 YSYEKL. The length of the CDR3 is 14 residues. The V and J ends lost 1 base and 4 bases, in that order; junction bases with no gene match: 0. In DNA form, the CDR3 reads TGCGCCAGCAGCCAAGTAGCGGGAGGAGAGACCCAGTACTTC. This gives the protein CASSQVAGGETQYF.

The chain links TRBV19 to TRBJ2-6; D call uncertain. Germline V gives CDR1 LNHDA, CDR2 SQIVND (reference sequence). This CDR3 has 16 amino acids. The V end was cut by 4 bases, the J end by 3 bases, with 13 bases between. The CDR3 region is CASSRKQQDGANVLTF. The DNA for the CDR3 is TGTGCCAGTAGTAGGAAACAGCAGGATGGGGCCAACGTCCTGACTTTC.

CDR3 DNA sequence: TGTGCCAGCTCACCAACTAGCGGGACTCAGTTCTTC. Translating gives CASSPTSGTQFF. The gene calls are TRBV18 and TRBJ2-1; 10 bases are a match to TRBD2. Germline CDR1 reads KGHSH; CDR2 reads LQKENI. CDR3 length equals 12 residues. The V segment lost 2 bases and the J segment 13 bases; nucleotides outside the gene matches: 2.

CDR3 in amino acids: CASSPATGRDEQFF. In DNA form, the CDR3 reads TGTGCCAGCTCACCAGCGACAGGGCGCGATGAGCAGTTCTTC. The rearrangement uses TRBV18 and TRBJ2-1; 7 bases are shared with TRBD1. Trimming cost V 2 bases and J 8 bases; bases outside gene matches: 6. The CDR3 is 14 amino acids. CDR1 KGHSH and CDR2 LQKENI come from the germline V gene.

This clone occurred once. The V gene is TRBV18, the J gene TRBJ2-1; D ambiguous. Germline V gene sequence: CDR1 KGHSH, CDR2 LQKENI. This CDR3 spans 13 amino acids. V lost 0 bases to trimming and J lost 8 bases, with 8 bases between them. DNA for the CDR3: TGTGCCAGCTCACCACCGGTGATTGATGAGCAGTTCTTC. Protein sequence: CASSPPVIDEQFF.

The chain links TRBV11-3 to TRBJ2-5; 14 bases fit TRBD2. J gave up 1 base and V 5 bases, and 9 bases lay outside the gene matches. The germline V gene has CDR1 SGHNT and CDR2 YENEEA. This CDR3 has 18 amino acids. DNA of the CDR3: TGTGCCAGCAGCCTGGGACTAGCGGGAGTGGGTATCCAAGAGACCCAGTACTTC. It is translated as CASSLGLAGVGIQETQYF.

The CDR3 here is CASSFGRDLGEQYF. As DNA, the CDR3 is TGTGCCAGCAGCTTTGGCCGGGACCTAGGGGAGCAGTACTTC. V and J are TRBV5-5 and TRBJ2-7; possibly TRBD1 or TRBD2 for D (5 bases each). The ends were cut back, 2 bases at V and 7 bases at J, with 16 bases in the middle. The CDR3 has 14 amino acids. The V gene's germline CDR1 is SGHKS and CDR2 YYEKEE (reference sequence).

This chain links TRBV27 with TRBJ1-5; D not resolved. Germline V CDR1 and CDR2: MNHEY, SMNVEV (reference sequence). CDR3 length: 12 residues. Trimming took 3 bases from V and 4 from J, leaving 4 bases between them. As DNA, the CDR3 is TGTGCCAGCAGTTTCCTGAATCAGCCCCAGCATTTT. Its translation is CASSFLNQPQHF.

J is TRBJ2-3 and V is TRBV2; 9 nucleotides match TRBD2. The CDR3 spans 16 residues. The junction had 7 bases not matched to a gene; V was cut back by 4 bases and J by 2 bases. In germline, CDR1 is SNHLY, CDR2 FYNNEI. This CDR3 reads CASSVRLAGSTDTQYF. In DNA form, the CDR3 reads TGTGCCAGCAGTGTCCGTCTAGCGGGGTCCACAGATACGCAGTATTTT. Full variable domain (missing parts from reference TRBV2 and TRBJ2-3): EPEVTQTPSHQVTQMGQEVILRCVPISNHLYFYWYRQILGQKVEFLVSFYNNEISEKSEIFDDQFSVERPDGSNFTLKIRSTKLEDSAMYFCASSVRLAGSTDTQYFGPGTRLTVL.

Ten or more counts support this clone. This rearrangement joins TRBV7-3 to TRBJ2-2; 9 bases match TRBD1. CDR3 length: 15 residues. The germline V gene encodes CDR1 SGHTA and CDR2 FQGTGA. Trimming removed 4 bases from V and 4 bases from J; junction bases left unmatched: 4. The CDR3 is CASSSQGASTGELFF. In DNA, the CDR3 is TGTGCCAGCAGCTCACAGGGGGCGAGCACCGGGGAGCTGTTTTTT. Full variable domain (remainder filled in from reference TRBV7-3 and TRBJ2-2): GAGVSQTPSNKVTEKGKYVELRCDPISGHTALYWYRQSLGQGPEFLIYFQGTGAADDSGLPNDRFFAVRPEGSVSTLKIQRTERGDSAVYLCASSSQGASTGELFFGEGSRLTVL.